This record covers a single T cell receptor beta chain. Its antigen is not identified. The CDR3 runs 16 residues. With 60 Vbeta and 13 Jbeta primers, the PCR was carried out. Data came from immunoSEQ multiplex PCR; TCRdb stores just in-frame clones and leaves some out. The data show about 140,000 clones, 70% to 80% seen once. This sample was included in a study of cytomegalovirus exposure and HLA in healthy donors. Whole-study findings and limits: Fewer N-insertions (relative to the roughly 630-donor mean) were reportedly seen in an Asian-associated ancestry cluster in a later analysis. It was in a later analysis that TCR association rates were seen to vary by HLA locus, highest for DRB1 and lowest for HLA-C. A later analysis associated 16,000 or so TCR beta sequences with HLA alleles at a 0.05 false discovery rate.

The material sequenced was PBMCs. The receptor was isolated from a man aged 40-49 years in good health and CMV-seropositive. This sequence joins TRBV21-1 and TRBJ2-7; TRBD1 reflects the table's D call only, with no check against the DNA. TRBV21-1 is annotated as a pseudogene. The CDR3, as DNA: TGTGCCAGCAGCAAAGTATGCGGCTGGGGCTACTACGAGCAGTACTTC. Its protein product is CASSKVCGWGYYEQYF.